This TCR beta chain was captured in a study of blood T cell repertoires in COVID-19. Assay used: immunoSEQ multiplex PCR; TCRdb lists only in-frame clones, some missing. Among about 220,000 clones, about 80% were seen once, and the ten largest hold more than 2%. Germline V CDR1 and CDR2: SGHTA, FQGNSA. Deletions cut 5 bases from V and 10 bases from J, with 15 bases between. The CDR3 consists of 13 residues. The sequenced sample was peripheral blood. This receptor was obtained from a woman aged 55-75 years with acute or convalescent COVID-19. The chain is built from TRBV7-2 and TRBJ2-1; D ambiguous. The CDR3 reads CASSRERGNEQFF. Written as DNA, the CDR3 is TGTGCCAGCAGCCGCGAGCGAGGTAACGAGCAGTTCTTC.